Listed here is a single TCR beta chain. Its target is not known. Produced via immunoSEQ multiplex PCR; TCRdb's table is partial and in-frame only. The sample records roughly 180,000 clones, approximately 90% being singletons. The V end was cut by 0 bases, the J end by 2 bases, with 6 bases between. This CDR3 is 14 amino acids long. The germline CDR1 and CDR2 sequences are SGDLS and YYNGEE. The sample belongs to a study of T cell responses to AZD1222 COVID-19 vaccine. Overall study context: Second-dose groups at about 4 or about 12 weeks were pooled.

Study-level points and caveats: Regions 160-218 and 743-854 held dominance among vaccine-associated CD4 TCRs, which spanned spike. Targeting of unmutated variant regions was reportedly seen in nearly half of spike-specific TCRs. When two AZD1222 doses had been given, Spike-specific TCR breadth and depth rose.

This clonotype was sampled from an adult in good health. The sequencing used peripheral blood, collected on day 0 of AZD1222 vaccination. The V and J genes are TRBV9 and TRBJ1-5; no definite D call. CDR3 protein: CASSVEDRNQPQHF. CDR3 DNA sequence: TGTGCCAGCAGCGTAGAGGACCGCAATCAGCCCCAGCATTTT.